Shown below are 7 T cell receptor beta chains from a single sample sequenced in a study of blood T cell repertoires in COVID-19. Profiled with immunoSEQ multiplex PCR; TCRdb holds only in-frame clones, not every one. The profile shows roughly 130,000 clones, roughly 80% of them singletons. The sample taken for sequencing was peripheral blood. The source of these receptors is a woman aged 60-70 years with acute or convalescent COVID-19.

The J gene is TRBJ2-5, the V gene TRBV9, with a possible D match to TRBD2 (5 bases). The germline V gene encodes CDR1 SGDLS and CDR2 YYNGEE. This CDR3 comprises 15 residues. Trimming removed 0 bases at V and 0 bases at J, with 9 bases between. In nucleotides, the CDR3 is TGTGCCAGCAGCGTAGGGGGAGATTACCAAGAGACCCAGTACTTC. This codes for CASSVGGDYQETQYF.

This chain links TRBV3-1 (or the pseudogene TRBV3-2) with TRBJ1-2; D possibly corresponds to TRBD1 (6 bases). The CDR3 is made up of 14 amino acids. V lost 4 bases and J lost 8, with 17 bases in between. Per germline, CDR1 LGHDT and CDR2 YNNKEL (reference sequence). CDR3 region: CASSLRGSHGGYTF. The DNA of the CDR3 is TGTGCCAGCAGCCTCAGGGGTTCCCATGGGGGCTACACCTTC.

This clone has just a few counts. The chain combines TRBV13 with TRBJ1-4, with 9 bases that match TRBD1. The V segment lost 3 bases and the J segment 4 bases; nucleotides outside the gene matches: 3. There are 15 residues in the CDR3. Germline CDR1 is PRHDT and CDR2 is FYEKMQ (reference sequence). Written as DNA, the CDR3 is TGTGCCAGCAGCTTTGGGACAGGGCTTAATGAAAAACTGTTTTTT. This encodes CASSFGTGLNEKLFF.

The genes are TRBV5-6 and TRBJ1-2; 8 nucleotides agree with TRBD1. After removal of 0 bases from V and 6 bases from J, the junction contained 7 bases not matched to a gene. The CDR3 is 15 amino acids. Per germline, CDR1 SGHDT and CDR2 YYEEEE. CDR3 sequence: CASSLGGRGLDGYTF. CDR3 nucleotides: TGTGCCAGCAGCTTGGGCGGCAGGGGGCTGGATGGCTACACCTTC.

This clone was counted between two and nine times. This chain joins TRBV2 and TRBJ2-2, with D possibly TRBD1 on 6 matching bases. The CDR3 runs 15 residues. The V end lost 4 bases, the J end lost 3 bases, and 12 bases lay between the germline ends. Germline V CDR1 and CDR2: SNHLY, FYNNEI. CDR3 sequence (DNA): TGTGCCAGCAGTGGGAGACAGGCCGACACCGGGGAGCTGTTTTTT. Translated, it gives CASSGRQADTGELFF.

The V and J genes are TRBV4-2 and TRBJ1-1; possible D gene TRBD1, 5 bases. V dropped 0 bases and J dropped 4 bases, with 9 bases sitting between them. The CDR3 is 14 residues long. Germline CDR1 reads LGHNA; CDR2 reads YNFKEQ. CDR3 nucleotides: TGTGCCAGCAGCCAAGATAGGGACTTCACTGAAGCTTTCTTT. Translated, it gives CASSQDRDFTEAFF.

The V call is TRBV7-8, the J call TRBJ1-1; D gene uncertain. Trimming took off 7 bases at V and 1 base at J, with 10 bases between the two ends. Per the germline V gene, CDR1 is SGHVS and CDR2 is FQNEAQ. The CDR3 runs to 13 residues. This CDR3 reads CASTGGPNTEAFF. CDR3 DNA sequence: TGTGCCAGCACCGGAGGCCCGAACACTGAAGCTTTCTTT.